The rows below give T cell receptor beta chains drawn from one sample of a study of T cell repertoires in cytomegalovirus infection. TCRdb reprocessed the reads via MiXCR and lists one record per CDR3 protein. The table lists 500,000 to 600,000 distinct CDR3 sequences, more than 15% of them singletons. The sample was CD8+ T cells from PBMCs. These receptors were obtained from a human donor in good health (CMV status not recorded). Some clones in this sample may be carry-over from other donors' samples. CDR3s include the opening cysteine and the closing phenylalanine or tryptophan. The D gene is left open where the match is weak. The size of a clone is reported for some rows only, either as once, few or many, or as a class for expanded clones.

clone_size: many
cdr3_length: 14
d_call: NA
j_call: TRBJ1-2
v_call: TRBV12-3/TRBV12-4
cdr3_nt: TGTGCCAGCACTGACCCGGGTGGACGCTATGGCTACACCTTC
cdr3_aa: CASTDPGGRYGYTF

clone_size: many
cdr3_length: 16
d_call: TRBD1
j_call: TRBJ1-1
v_call: TRBV7-3
cdr3_nt: TGTGCCAGCAGCGCACGACAGGGATTTGGAAACACTGAAGCTTTCTTT
cdr3_aa: CASSARQGFGNTEAFF

clone_size: NA
cdr3_length: 15
d_call: NA
j_call: TRBJ2-2
v_call: TRBV20-1
cdr3_nt: TGCAGTGCTAGGAGGAGGGGGATAGACACCGGGGAGCTGTTTTTT
cdr3_aa: CSARRRGIDTGELFF

clone_size: NA
cdr3_length: 15
d_call: NA
j_call: TRBJ1-1
v_call: TRBV30
cdr3_nt: TGTGCCTGGAGTATACAGGGACCTCAGAACACTGAAGCTTTCTTT
cdr3_aa: CAWSIQGPQNTEAFF

clone_size: few
cdr3_length: 14
d_call: NA
j_call: TRBJ1-1
v_call: TRBV29-1
cdr3_nt: TGCAGCGTTGAAGAAGCAGGGTCGGCCACTGAAGCTTTCTTT
cdr3_aa: CSVEEAGSATEAFF

clone_size: few
cdr3_length: 19
d_call: TRBD2
j_call: TRBJ2-1
v_call: TRBV27
cdr3_nt: TGTGCCAGCAGTTTATCGATCCTTCCGGGACTAGCGGGAGGAAATGAGCAGTTCTTC
cdr3_aa: CASSLSILPGLAGGNEQFF

clone_size: few
cdr3_length: 15
d_call: TRBD2
j_call: TRBJ2-7
v_call: TRBV18
cdr3_nt: TGTGCCAGCTCACCGGATTACGGCGGGAGCTACGAGCAGTACTTC
cdr3_aa: CASSPDYGGSYEQYF

clone_size: once
cdr3_length: 16
d_call: TRBD1
j_call: TRBJ1-2
v_call: TRBV28
cdr3_nt: TGTGCCAGCAGTTCGCGTGGACAGGGGATGAGTGATGGCTACACCTTC
cdr3_aa: CASSSRGQGMSDGYTF

clone_size: many
cdr3_length: 14
d_call: NA
j_call: TRBJ2-7
v_call: TRBV29-1
cdr3_nt: TGCAGCGTCGGTACCCGGGACTCTAGCTACGAGCAGTACTTC
cdr3_aa: CSVGTRDSSYEQYF

clone_size: NA
cdr3_length: 18
d_call: NA
j_call: TRBJ2-2
v_call: TRBV7-8
cdr3_nt: TGTGCCAGCAGCTCCGGGTATTATAGCTGGTCGAACACCGGGGAGCAGTTTTTT
cdr3_aa: CASSSGYYSWSNTGEQFF

clone_size: many
cdr3_length: 14
d_call: TRBD1
j_call: TRBJ2-1
v_call: TRBV27
cdr3_nt: TGTGCCAGCAGCGTGGACAGGGAGTACAATGAGCAGTTCTTC
cdr3_aa: CASSVDREYNEQFF

clone_size: NA
cdr3_length: 12
d_call: TRBD2
j_call: TRBJ2-7
v_call: TRBV29-1
cdr3_nt: TGCGGCGTTCCTGGGGAGGGCTACGAGCAGTACTTC
cdr3_aa: CGVPGEGYEQYF

clone_size: few
cdr3_length: 13
d_call: TRBD1
j_call: TRBJ2-7
v_call: TRBV9
cdr3_nt: TGTGCCAGCAGCGTAGAGGGACAGGGGGAGCAGTACTTC
cdr3_aa: CASSVEGQGEQYF

clone_size: NA
cdr3_length: 18
d_call: TRBD2
j_call: TRBJ2-7
v_call: TRBV28
cdr3_nt: TGTGCCAGCAGAATCCGGACTAGCGGGAGGGCCGTTTCTAACGAGCAGTACTTC
cdr3_aa: CASRIRTSGRAVSNEQYF

clone_size: many
cdr3_length: 15
d_call: NA
j_call: TRBJ2-7
v_call: TRBV27
cdr3_nt: TGTGCCAGCAGTTTACGGGGGCACAGCTCCTACGAGCAGTACTTC
cdr3_aa: CASSLRGHSSYEQYF

clone_size: few
cdr3_length: 14
d_call: NA
j_call: TRBJ2-3
v_call: TRBV7-9
cdr3_nt: TGTGCCAGCAGCTTTGGGGGAGCGGGAGATACGCAGTATTTT
cdr3_aa: CASSFGGAGDTQYF

clone_size: NA
cdr3_length: 16
d_call: TRBD2
j_call: TRBJ2-3
v_call: TRBV11-2
cdr3_nt: TGTGCAAGCAGCTTAGTCCTAGCGGGAGGGCAAGATACGCCGTATTTT
cdr3_aa: CASSLVLAGGQDTPYF

clone_size: many
cdr3_length: 15
d_call: TRBD1
j_call: TRBJ1-5
v_call: TRBV6-6
cdr3_nt: TGTGCCAGCAGTTACTCGGGACAGGCTAATCAGCCCCAGCATTTT
cdr3_aa: CASSYSGQANQPQHF